The 27 T cell receptor beta chains below come from one sample, sequenced in a study of T cells expressing NK-cell markers. TCRdb reprocessed the 5' RACE reads and reports one entry per CDR3 protein, with no DNA. Its clone listing holds some 120,000 distinct CDR3 sequences. Specimen: blood T cells: a sorted CD56 or NKG2C T cell subset, CD4+ or CD8+ T cells, or bulk PBMC T cells (not recorded which). These receptors were obtained from a woman aged 18-69 years in good health.

The chain joins TRBV7-2 to TRBJ1-6; TCRdb gives TRBD1 as the D gene, but with no DNA this cannot be confirmed. The CDR3 length is 15 residues. CDR1 SGHTA and CDR2 FQGNSA come from the germline V gene. The CDR3 sequence is CASSSDRGFNSPLHF.

The genes are TRBV11-2 and TRBJ2-1; TCRdb indicates TRBD1, and absent DNA this call remains unverified. CDR1 and CDR2 (germline): SGHAT, FQNNGV. The CDR3 runs to 13 residues. The CDR3 loop reads CASDQPPYNEQFF.

The gene calls are TRBV5-6 and TRBJ2-2; TCRdb's D gene call, TRBD1, goes unchecked for lack of DNA. There are 16 residues in the CDR3. Germline V gene sequence: CDR1 SGHDT, CDR2 YYEEEE. This chain's CDR3 is CASSLEGPGLPGELFF.

The chain couples TRBV19 to TRBJ1-5; TCRdb indicates TRBD1, and absent DNA this call remains unverified. This CDR3 has 15 amino acids. The germline V gene has CDR1 LNHDA and CDR2 SQIVND (reference sequence). The CDR3 region is CASTDRAYSNQPQHF.

The chain recombines TRBV5-1 with TRBJ2-4; TCRdb outputs TRBD2, but without DNA this stays unchecked. Germline CDR1 is SGHRS and CDR2 is YFSETQ. This CDR3 spans 19 amino acids. The chain's CDR3 is CASSRRFSTSGLAKNIQYF.

The chain combines TRBV5-4 with TRBJ2-1; TCRdb selects TRBD1, and the lack of DNA leaves this call unchecked. Per germline, CDR1 SGHNT and CDR2 YYREEE (reference sequence). The CDR3 totals 17 residues. The CDR3 loop reads CASSSPLAGESYNEQFF.

This chain links TRBV7-9 with TRBJ2-7. Germline CDR1 reads SEHNR; CDR2 reads FQNEAQ (reference sequence). The CDR3 is 12 amino acids. CDR3 amino acids: CASSYTYNEQYF.

This chain joins TRBV6-2 or TRBV6-3 and TRBJ1-4; TCRdb picks TRBD1, but there is no DNA to check that call. The CDR3 loop spans 13 amino acids. The germline V gene encodes CDR1 MNHEY and CDR2 SVGEGT. Here the CDR3 reads CASFDRGDEKLFF.

The V call is TRBV11-2, the J call TRBJ2-7; absent DNA, TCRdb's TRBD1 call cannot be checked. Germline loops: CDR1 SGHAT, CDR2 FQNNGV. The CDR3 sequence is 14 residues long. This chain's CDR3 is CASSPDIGSYEQYF.

V is TRBV12-3 or TRBV12-4 and J is TRBJ2-3; TCRdb lists TRBD2, though no DNA is available to test this call. CDR3 length: 12 amino acids. Here the CDR3 reads CASRTGGDTQYF.

The V call is TRBV7-2, the J call TRBJ1-1; the TCRdb D gene call, TRBD1, has no DNA to confirm it. Germline lookup yields CDR1 SGHTA and CDR2 FQGNSA. The CDR3 extends over 14 amino acids. CDR3 sequence: CASSARVSFTEAFF. Full variable domain (outside the CDR3, taken from reference TRBV7-2 and TRBJ1-1): GAGVSQSPSNKVTEKGKDVELRCDPISGHTALYWYRQSLGQGLEFLIYFQGNSAPDKSGLPSDRFSAERTGGSVSTLTIQRTQQEDSAVYLCASSARVSFTEAFFGQGTRLTVV.

The chain has TRBV7-9 and TRBJ2-1; TCRdb's D gene call, TRBD2, goes unchecked for lack of DNA. CDR3 length: 16 amino acids. The V gene's germline CDR1 is SEHNR and CDR2 FQNEAQ (reference sequence). This chain's CDR3 is CASSSSRASGSNEQFF. Using reference TRBV7-9 and TRBJ2-1 for the parts outside the CDR3, the full variable domain is DTGVSQNPRHKITKRGQNVTFRCDPISEHNRLYWYRQTLGQGPEFLTYFQNEAQLEKSRLLSDRFSAERPKGSFSTLEIQRTEQGDSAMYLCASSSSRASGSNEQFFGPGTRLTVL.

The J gene is TRBJ2-7, the V gene TRBV20-1. Per germline, CDR1 DFQATT and CDR2 SNEGSKA (reference sequence). This CDR3 has 17 amino acids. The CDR3 loop reads CSAVRVRGAGALYEQYF.

J is TRBJ2-1 and V is TRBV6-1; the D gene TCRdb calls, TRBD2, cannot be checked with no DNA. Germline lookup yields CDR1 MNHNS and CDR2 SASEGT. This CDR3 has 13 amino acids. The CDR3 sequence: CASNLAGDNEQFF.

The gene calls are TRBV4-3 and TRBJ1-3. Looked up from germline, CDR1 is LGHNA and CDR2 is YSLEER. This CDR3 has 15 amino acids. CDR3 residues: CASSQGQGAGNTIYF.

The chain has TRBV29-1 and TRBJ2-7; the D gene TCRdb calls, TRBD1, cannot be checked with no DNA. The CDR3 runs to 15 residues. Germline values: CDR1 SQVTM, CDR2 ANQGSEA. CDR3 amino acids: CSVEPEGGGAYEQYF.

The rearrangement links TRBV5-1 to TRBJ2-7; TCRdb calls TRBD1, which cannot be checked without DNA. CDR3 length: 14 residues. Looked up from germline, CDR1 is SGHRS and CDR2 is YFSETQ. CDR3: CASSSLLGVYEQYF.

The chain combines TRBV20-1 with TRBJ2-1; the TRBD1 assignment by TCRdb is unverifiable without DNA. The CDR3 length is 12 residues. Germline V gives CDR1 DFQATT, CDR2 SNEGSKA (reference sequence). The CDR3 region is CSAREEGIAQFF.

The chain couples TRBV29-1 to TRBJ2-7; TCRdb designates TRBD1, a call that cannot be tested without DNA. The CDR3 totals 14 residues. The germline gives CDR1 SQVTM, CDR2 ANQGSEA. The CDR3 spells CSVEGQGTSYEQYF.

The chain recombines TRBV7-9 with TRBJ2-1; the TCRdb D gene call, TRBD1, has no DNA to confirm it. This CDR3 is 13 amino acids long. The germline gives CDR1 SEHNR, CDR2 FQNEAQ (reference sequence). CDR3 sequence: CASSPLVIDEQFF.

The J gene is TRBJ1-1, the V gene TRBV11-2. Germline V gene sequence: CDR1 SGHAT, CDR2 FQNNGV. CDR3 size: 12 residues. The CDR3 is CASTFGRVPAFF.

The rearrangement joins TRBV27 to TRBJ1-1; checking the TCRdb D call of TRBD1 is not possible without DNA. Germline V lookup: CDR1 MNHEY, CDR2 SMNVEV (reference sequence). The CDR3 has 14 residues. The CDR3 reads CASSFGQGGTEAFF.

This chain joins TRBV12-3 or TRBV12-4 and TRBJ2-2; as DNA is missing, the TRBD1 call by TCRdb cannot be tested. CDR3 length equals 16 residues. The CDR3 spells CASSSPGQLNTGELFF.

This chain connects TRBV6-4 to TRBJ1-2. Germline lookup yields CDR1 MRHNA and CDR2 SNTAGT. CDR3 length: 13 amino acids. The CDR3 loop reads CASRDREGDGYTF.

The V gene is TRBV5-6, the J gene TRBJ2-7; the D call from TCRdb, TRBD1, cannot be confirmed without DNA. Germline V CDR1 and CDR2: SGHDT, YYEEEE. The CDR3 has 14 amino acids. The CDR3 region is CASSLGGGEYEQYF.

The J gene is TRBJ2-1, the V gene TRBV20-1; with no DNA, the TCRdb D assignment of TRBD1 cannot be verified. The CDR3 loop spans 11 amino acids. CDR1 is DFQATT, CDR2 SNEGSKA, per germline (reference sequence). CDR3 residues: CSATRENEQFF.

This chain's CDR3 is CASSFIDYSTDTQYF. The chain is built from TRBV12-3 or TRBV12-4 and TRBJ2-3; TCRdb selects TRBD2, and the lack of DNA leaves this call unchecked. CDR3 length: 15 residues.